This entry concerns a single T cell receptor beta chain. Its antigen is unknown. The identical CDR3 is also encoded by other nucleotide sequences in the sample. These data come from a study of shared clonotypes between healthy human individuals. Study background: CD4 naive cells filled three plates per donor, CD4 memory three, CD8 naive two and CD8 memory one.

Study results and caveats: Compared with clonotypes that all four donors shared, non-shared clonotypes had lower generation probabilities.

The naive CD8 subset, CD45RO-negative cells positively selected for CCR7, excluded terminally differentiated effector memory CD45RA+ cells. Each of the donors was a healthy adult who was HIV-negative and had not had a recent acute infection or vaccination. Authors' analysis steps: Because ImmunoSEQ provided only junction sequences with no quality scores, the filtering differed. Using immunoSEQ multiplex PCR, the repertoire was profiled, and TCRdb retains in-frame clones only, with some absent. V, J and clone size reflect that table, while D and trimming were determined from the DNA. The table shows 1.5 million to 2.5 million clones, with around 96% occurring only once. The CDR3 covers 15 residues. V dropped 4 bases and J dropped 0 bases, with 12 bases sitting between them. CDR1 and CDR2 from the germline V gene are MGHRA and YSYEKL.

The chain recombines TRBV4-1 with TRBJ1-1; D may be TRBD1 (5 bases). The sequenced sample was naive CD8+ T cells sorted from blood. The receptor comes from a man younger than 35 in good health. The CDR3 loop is CASSPPGRLNTEAFF. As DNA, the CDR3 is TGCGCCAGCAGCCCTCCGGGACGGCTGAACACTGAAGCTTTCTTT.